This TCR beta chain was sequenced for a study of CD8 T cells in Susac syndrome. V dropped 3 bases and J dropped 6 bases, with 23 bases sitting between them. This CDR3 is 17 amino acids long. Germline CDR1 is MDHEN and CDR2 is SYDVKM. Random hexamers were used to reverse transcribe an amount of about 0.45 to 1 ug RNA. TCRdb re-called the immunoSEQ multiplex PCR reads with MiXCR, one entry per CDR3 protein. The sample has more than 150,000 distinct CDR3 sequences, roughly 95% seen once. The receptor was isolated from a human donor with Susac syndrome. The chain joins TRBV28 to TRBJ2-5; no reliable D call. The specimen sequenced was CD4+ T cells from PBMCs. CDR3 in amino acids: CASSFNGPQPSLKTQYF. The DNA for the CDR3 is TGTGCCAGCAGTTTTAACGGACCCCAGCCCTCTCTTAAGACCCAGTACTTC.